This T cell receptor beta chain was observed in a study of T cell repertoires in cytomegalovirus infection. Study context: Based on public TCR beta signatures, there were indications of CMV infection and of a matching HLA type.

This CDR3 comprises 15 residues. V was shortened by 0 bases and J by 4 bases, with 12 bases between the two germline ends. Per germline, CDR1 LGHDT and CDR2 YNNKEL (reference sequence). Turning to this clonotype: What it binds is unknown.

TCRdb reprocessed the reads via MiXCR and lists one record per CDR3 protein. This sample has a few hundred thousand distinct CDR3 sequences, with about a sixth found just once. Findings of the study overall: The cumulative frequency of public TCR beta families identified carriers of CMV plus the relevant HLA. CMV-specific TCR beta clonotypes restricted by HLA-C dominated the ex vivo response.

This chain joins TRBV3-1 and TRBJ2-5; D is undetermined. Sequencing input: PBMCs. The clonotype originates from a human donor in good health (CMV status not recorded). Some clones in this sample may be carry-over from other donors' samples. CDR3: CASSQESRLGETQYF. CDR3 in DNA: TGTGCCAGCAGCCAAGAATCGAGGCTAGGAGAGACCCAGTACTTC.